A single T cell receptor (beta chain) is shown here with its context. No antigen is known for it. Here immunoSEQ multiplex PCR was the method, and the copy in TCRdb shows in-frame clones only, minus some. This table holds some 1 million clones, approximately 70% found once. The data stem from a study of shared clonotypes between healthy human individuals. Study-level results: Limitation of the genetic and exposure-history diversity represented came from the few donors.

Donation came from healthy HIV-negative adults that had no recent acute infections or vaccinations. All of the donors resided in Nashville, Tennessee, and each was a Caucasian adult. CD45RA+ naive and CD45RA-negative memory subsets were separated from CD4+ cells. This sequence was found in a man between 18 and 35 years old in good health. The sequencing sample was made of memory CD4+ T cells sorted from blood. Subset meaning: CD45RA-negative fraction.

The CDR3 DNA reads TGTGCCAGCAGTTTAACAGGGGTTAGTACTGAAGCTTTCTTT. It encodes CASSLTGVSTEAFF. V gene TRBV27 combines with J gene TRBJ1-1; 7 nucleotides line up with TRBD1. CDR1 is MNHEY, CDR2 SMNVEV, per germline (reference sequence). The CDR3 is 14 residues long. With 2 bases clipped from V and 5 bases from J, the junction kept 5 bases outside the gene matches.